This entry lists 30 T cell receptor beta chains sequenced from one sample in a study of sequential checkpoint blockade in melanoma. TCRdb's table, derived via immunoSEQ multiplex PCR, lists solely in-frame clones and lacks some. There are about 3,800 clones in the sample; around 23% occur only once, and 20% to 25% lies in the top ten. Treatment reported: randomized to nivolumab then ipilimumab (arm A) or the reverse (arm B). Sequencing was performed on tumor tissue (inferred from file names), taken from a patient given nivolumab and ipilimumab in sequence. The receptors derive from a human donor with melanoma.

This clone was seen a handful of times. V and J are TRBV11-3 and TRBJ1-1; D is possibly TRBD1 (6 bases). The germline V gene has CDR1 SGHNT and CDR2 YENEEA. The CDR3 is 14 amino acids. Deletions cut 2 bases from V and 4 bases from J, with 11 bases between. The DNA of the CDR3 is TGTGCCAGCAGCTTAAATGGGGGCGTCACTGAAGCTTTCTTT. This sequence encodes CASSLNGGVTEAFF.

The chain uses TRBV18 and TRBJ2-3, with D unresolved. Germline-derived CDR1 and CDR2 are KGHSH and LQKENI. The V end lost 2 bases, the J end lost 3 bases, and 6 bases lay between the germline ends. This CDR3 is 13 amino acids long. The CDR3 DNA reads TGTGCCAGCTCACCAACAGCTACAGATACGCAGTATTTT. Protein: CASSPTATDTQYF.

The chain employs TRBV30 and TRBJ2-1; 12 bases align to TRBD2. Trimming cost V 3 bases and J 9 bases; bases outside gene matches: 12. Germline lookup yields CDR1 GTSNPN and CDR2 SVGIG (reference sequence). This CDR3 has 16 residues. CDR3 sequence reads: CAWSPVRTSGTGEQFF. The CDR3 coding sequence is TGTGCCTGGAGCCCTGTGCGGACTAGCGGGACGGGTGAGCAGTTCTTC.

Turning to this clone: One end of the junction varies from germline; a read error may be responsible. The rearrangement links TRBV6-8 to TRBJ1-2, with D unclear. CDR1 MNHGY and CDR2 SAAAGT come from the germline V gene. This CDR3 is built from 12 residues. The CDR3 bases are TGTGCCAGCAGTGACTCGATGGGAACCTACACCTTC. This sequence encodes CASSDSMGTYTF.

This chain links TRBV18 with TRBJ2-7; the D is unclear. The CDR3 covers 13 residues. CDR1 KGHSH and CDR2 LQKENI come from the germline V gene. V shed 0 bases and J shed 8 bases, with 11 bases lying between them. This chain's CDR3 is CASSPPGTSKQYF. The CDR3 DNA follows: TGTGCCAGCTCACCACCGGGCACATCGAAGCAGTACTTC.

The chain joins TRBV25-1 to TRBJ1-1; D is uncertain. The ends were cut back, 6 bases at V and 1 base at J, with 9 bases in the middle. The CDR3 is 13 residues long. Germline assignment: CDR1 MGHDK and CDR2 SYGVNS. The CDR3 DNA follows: TGTGCCAGCAGCAGGACGGCGAACACTGAAGCTTTCTTT. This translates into CASSRTANTEAFF.

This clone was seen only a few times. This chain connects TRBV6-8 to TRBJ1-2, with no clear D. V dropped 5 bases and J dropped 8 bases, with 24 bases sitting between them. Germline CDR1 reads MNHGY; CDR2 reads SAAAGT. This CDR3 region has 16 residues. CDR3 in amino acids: CASSPSSFYIQKGYTF. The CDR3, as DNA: TGTGCCAGCAGTCCCTCCTCTTTTTACATCCAAAAGGGCTACACCTTC.

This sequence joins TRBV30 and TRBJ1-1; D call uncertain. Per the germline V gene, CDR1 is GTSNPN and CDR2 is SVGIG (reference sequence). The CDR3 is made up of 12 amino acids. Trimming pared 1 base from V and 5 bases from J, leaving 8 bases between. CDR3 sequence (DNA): TGTGCCTGGAGTGAAGCCGGGACTGAAGCTTTCTTT. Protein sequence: CAWSEAGTEAFF.

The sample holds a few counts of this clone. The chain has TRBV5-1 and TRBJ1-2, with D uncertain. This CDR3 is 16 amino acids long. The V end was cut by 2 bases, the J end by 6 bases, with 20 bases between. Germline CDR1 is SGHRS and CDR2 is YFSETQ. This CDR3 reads CASSFGSYQLRHGYTF. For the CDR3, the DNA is TGCGCCAGCAGCTTCGGGTCCTACCAACTGCGGCATGGCTACACCTTC.

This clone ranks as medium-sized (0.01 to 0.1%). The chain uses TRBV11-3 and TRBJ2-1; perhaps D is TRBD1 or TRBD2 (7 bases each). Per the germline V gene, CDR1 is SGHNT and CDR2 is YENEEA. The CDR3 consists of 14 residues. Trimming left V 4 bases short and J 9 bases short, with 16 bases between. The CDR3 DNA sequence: TGTGCCAGCAGCTCGACAGGGAGGGGTTCTGAGCAGTTCTTC. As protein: CASSSTGRGSEQFF. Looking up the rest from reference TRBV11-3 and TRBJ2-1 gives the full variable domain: EAGVVQSPRYKIIEKKQPVAFWCNPISGHNTLYWYLQNLGQGPELLIRYENEEAVDDSQLPKDRFSAERLKGVDSTLKIQPAELGDSAVYLCASSSTGRGSEQFFGPGTRLTVL.

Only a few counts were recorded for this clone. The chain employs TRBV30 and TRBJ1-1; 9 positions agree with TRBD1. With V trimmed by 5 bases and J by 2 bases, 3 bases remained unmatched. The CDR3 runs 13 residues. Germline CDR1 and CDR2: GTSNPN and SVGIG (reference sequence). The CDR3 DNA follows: TGTGCCTGGGGCACAGGGGGCAACACTGAAGCTTTCTTT. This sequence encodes CAWGTGGNTEAFF.

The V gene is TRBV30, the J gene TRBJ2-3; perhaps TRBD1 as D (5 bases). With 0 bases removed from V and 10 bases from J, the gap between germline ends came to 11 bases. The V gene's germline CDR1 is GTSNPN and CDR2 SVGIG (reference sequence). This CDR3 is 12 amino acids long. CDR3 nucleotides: TGTGCCTGGAGTGTACTCCACAGGCCGCAGTATTTT. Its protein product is CAWSVLHRPQYF. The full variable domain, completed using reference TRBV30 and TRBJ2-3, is SQTIHQWPATLVQPVGSPLSLECTVEGTSNPNLYWYRQAAGRGLQLLFYSVGIGQISSEVPQNLSASRPQDRQFILSSKKLLLSDSGFYLCAWSVLHRPQYFGPGTRLTVL.

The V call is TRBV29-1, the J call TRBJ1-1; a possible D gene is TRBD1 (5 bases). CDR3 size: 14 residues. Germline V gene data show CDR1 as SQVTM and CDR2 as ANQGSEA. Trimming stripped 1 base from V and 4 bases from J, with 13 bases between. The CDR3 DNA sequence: TGCAGCGTTGAAGGGGGCGACTACTCCACTGAAGCTTTCTTT. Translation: CSVEGGDYSTEAFF.

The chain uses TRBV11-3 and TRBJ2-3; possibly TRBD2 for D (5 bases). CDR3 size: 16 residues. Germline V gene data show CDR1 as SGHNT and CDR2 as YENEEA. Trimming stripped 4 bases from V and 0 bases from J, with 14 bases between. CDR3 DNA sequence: TGTGCCAGCAGCTACGAGGGCTGGGGTAGCACAGATACGCAGTATTTT. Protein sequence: CASSYEGWGSTDTQYF.

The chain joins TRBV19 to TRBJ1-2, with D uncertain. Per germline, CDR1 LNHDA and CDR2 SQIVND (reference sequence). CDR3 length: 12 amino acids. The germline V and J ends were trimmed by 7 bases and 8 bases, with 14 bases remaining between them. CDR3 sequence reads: CASTYEGSGYTF. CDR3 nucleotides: TGTGCCAGTACGTACGAGGGATCAGGCTACACCTTC.

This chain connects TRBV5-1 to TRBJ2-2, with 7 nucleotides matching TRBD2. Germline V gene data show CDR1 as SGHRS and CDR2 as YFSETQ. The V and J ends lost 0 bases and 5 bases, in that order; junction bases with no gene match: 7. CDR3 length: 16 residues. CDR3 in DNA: TGCGCCAGCAGCTTGGTGGCGGGAGAGGGAACCGGGGAGCTGTTTTTT. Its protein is CASSLVAGEGTGELFF.

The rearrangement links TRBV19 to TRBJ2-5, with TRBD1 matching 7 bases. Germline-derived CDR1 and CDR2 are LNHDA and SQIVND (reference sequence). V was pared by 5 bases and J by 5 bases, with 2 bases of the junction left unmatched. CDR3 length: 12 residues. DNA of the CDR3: TGTGCCAGTAGTTACAGGGGTGAGACCCAGTACTTC. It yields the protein CASSYRGETQYF.

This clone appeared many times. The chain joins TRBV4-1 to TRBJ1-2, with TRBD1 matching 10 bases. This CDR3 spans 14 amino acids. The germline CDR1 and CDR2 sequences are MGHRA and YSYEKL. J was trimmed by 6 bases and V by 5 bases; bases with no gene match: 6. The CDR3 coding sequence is TGCGCCAGCAGCTTACGACAGGGGGCTGATGGCTACACCTTC. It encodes CASSLRQGADGYTF.

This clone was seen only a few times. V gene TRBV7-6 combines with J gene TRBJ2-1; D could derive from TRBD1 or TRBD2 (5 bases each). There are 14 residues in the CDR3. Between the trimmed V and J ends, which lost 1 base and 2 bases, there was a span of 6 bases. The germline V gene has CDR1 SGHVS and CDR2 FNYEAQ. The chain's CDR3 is CASSLGDAYNEQFF. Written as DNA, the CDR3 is TGTGCCAGCAGCTTAGGGGACGCCTACAATGAGCAGTTCTTC.

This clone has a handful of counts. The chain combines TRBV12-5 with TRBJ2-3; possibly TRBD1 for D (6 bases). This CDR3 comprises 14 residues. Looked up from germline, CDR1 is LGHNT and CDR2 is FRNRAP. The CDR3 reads CATSGVLFTDTQYF. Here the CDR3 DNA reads TGTGCCACCTCAGGGGTACTATTCACAGATACGCAGTATTTT.

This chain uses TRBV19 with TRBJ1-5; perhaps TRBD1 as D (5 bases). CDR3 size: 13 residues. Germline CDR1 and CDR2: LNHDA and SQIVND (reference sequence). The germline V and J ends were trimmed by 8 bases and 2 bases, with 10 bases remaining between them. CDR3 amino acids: CASDRTGNQPQHF. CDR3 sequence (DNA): TGTGCCAGTGACAGAACCGGCAATCAGCCCCAGCATTTT.

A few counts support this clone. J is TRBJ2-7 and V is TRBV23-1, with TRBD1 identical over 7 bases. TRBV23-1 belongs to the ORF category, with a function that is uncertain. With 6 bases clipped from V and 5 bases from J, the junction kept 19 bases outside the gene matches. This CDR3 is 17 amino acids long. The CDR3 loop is CASSRGLADRELNEQYF. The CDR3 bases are TGCGCCAGCAGCCGAGGATTAGCTGACAGGGAGCTGAACGAGCAGTACTTC.

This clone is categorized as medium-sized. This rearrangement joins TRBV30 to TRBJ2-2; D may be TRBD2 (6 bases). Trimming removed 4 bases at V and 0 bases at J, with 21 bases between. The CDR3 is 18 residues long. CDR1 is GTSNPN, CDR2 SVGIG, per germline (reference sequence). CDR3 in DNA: TGTGCCTGGATTGCCCCCTTTCTGCGGGAATCGAACACCGGGGAGCTGTTTTTT. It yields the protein CAWIAPFLRESNTGELFF.

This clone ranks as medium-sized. The chain's CDR3 is CASSSGAYSNQPQHF. The CDR3 DNA follows: TGTGCCAGTAGTTCCGGGGCCTACAGCAATCAGCCCCAGCATTTT. The chain is built from TRBV19 and TRBJ1-5, with a tentative D call TRBD1 (5 bases). Germline lookup yields CDR1 LNHDA and CDR2 SQIVND (reference sequence). The CDR3 runs to 15 residues. Trimming stripped 5 bases from V and 1 base from J, with 12 bases between.

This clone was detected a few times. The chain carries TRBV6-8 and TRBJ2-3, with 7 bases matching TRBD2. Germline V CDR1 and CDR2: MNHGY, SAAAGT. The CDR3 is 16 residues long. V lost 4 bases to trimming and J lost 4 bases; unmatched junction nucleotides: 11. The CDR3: CASSWSKREGSDTQYF. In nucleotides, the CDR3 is TGTGCCAGCAGTTGGAGTAAGCGGGAAGGTTCAGATACGCAGTATTTT.

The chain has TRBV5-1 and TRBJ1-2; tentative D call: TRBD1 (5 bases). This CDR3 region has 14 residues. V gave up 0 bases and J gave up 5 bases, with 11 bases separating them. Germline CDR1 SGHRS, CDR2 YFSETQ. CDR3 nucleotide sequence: TGCGCCAGCAGCTTGGGCAGGGAAACATATGGCTACACCTTC. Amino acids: CASSLGRETYGYTF.

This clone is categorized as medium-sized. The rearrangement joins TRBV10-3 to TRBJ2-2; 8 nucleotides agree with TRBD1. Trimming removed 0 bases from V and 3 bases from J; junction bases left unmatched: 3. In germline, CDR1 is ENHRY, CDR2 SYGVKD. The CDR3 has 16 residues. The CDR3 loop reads CAISESDREYTGELFF. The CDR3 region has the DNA TGTGCCATCAGTGAGTCGGACAGGGAGTACACCGGGGAGCTGTTTTTT.

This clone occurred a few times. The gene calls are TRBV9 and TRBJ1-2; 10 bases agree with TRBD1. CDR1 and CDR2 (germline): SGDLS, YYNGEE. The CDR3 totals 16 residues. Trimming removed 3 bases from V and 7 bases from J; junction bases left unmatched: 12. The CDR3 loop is CASSASDRGRQGGYTF. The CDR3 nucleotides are TGTGCCAGCAGCGCTTCCGACAGGGGGCGGCAAGGTGGCTACACCTTC.

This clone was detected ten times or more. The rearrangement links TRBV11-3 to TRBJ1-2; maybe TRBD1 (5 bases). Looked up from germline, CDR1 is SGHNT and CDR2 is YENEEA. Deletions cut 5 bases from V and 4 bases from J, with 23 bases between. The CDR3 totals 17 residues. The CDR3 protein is CASSHRDYLGKTYGYTF. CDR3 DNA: TGTGCCAGCAGCCACCGGGACTATCTCGGAAAGACCTATGGCTACACCTTC.

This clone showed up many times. For the CDR3, the DNA is TGTGCCAGCAGCTTAGGGGGGACAGGGGCCCGCACAGATACGCAGTATTTT. Amino acid sequence: CASSLGGTGARTDTQYF. The rearrangement joins TRBV7-5 to TRBJ2-3; TRBD1, the table's D call, was not compared with the DNA. TRBV7-5 is a known pseudogene. The CDR3 sequence is 17 residues long.